This T cell receptor beta chain stems from a study of cytomegalovirus exposure and HLA in healthy donors. On the study more broadly: Among about 179 million T cells, an earlier analysis found about 100 million unique TCR beta sequences.

Study-level findings and limits: In a later analysis, TCR beta V- and J-gene trimming was associated with a missense DCLRE1C variant. In vitro confirmation showed a few CMV-associated chains to be CMV antigen specific.

The CDR3 contains 13 residues. CDR1 and CDR2 from the germline V gene are MDHEN and SYDVKM. 60 Vbeta and 13 Jbeta primers were used in PCR. Source study methods: A later analysis counted approximately 80 million unique TCR beta chains, around 10 million shared. The data were produced by immunoSEQ multiplex PCR, yet TCRdb's version contains in-frame clones alone and is incomplete. V, J and clone size were drawn from that table, and D and trimming were deduced from the DNA. The sample has about 140,000 clones, roughly 75% seen once; the top ten hold around 2.9%. Comments on this clone: Its cognate antigen is unknown.

The chain carries TRBV28 and TRBJ2-5; tentatively, D is TRBD1 (5 bases). The better agreement between TRBJ2-7 and the DNA end casts doubt on the J call. Sequencing was carried out using PBMCs. The source is a female donor in good health and CMV-seronegative. CDR3 bases: TGTGCCATAGAGAAGGGGTCCTCCTACGAGCAGTACTTC. It codes for CAIEKGSSYEQYF.